The clone carrying this T cell receptor (beta chain) has a count of ten or more. V was pared by 3 bases and J by 5 bases, with 10 bases between. CDR3 length: 14 amino acids. In germline, CDR1 is SNHLY, CDR2 FYNNEI. Partitioning of CD4+ cells yielded a CD45RA+ naive subset and a CD45RA-negative memory subset. Per the study methods: ImmunoSEQ yielded junction-only sequences lacking quality scores, so filtering differed. Only in-frame clones appear in the TCRdb table, and some are missing; sequencing was by immunoSEQ multiplex PCR. From that table come the V and J calls and clone size; the DNA was used to work out D and trimming. The sample includes 600,000 to 700,000 clones, about three quarters of them seen just once. The entry originates in a study of shared clonotypes between healthy human individuals.

This sequence joins TRBV2 and TRBJ1-4; D remains unclear. The sample comprised memory CD4+ T cells sorted from blood. The subset denotes: CD45RA-negative fraction. This clonotype was sampled from a young woman in good health. The CDR3 DNA sequence: TGTGCCAGCAGTGAGTACAGACAAAATGAAAAACTGTTTTTT. It is translated as CASSEYRQNEKLFF.